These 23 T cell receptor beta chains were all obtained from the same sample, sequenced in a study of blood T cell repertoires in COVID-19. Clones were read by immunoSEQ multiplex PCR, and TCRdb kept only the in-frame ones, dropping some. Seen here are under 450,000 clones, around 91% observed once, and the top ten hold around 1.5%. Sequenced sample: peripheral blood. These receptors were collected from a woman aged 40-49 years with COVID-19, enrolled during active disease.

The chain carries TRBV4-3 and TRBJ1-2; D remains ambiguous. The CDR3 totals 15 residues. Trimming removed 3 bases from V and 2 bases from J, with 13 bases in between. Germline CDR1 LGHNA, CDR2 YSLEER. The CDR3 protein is CASSQSRTPNYGYTF. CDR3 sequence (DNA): TGCGCCAGCAGCCAGTCCAGAACCCCGAACTATGGCTACACCTTC.

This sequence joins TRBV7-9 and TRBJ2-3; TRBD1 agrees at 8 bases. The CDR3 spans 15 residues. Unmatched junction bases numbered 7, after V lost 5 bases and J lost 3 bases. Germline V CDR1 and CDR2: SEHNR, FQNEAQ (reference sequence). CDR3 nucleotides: TGTGCCAGCAGCCCAGCTCGACAGGGGACAGATACGCAGTATTTT. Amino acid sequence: CASSPARQGTDTQYF.

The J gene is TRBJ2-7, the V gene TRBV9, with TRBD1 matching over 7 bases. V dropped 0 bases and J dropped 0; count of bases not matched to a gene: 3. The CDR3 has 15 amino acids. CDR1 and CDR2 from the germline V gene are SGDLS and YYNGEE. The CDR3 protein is CASSVGGTASYEQYF. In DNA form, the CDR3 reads TGTGCCAGCAGCGTAGGTGGGACAGCCTCCTACGAGCAGTACTTC.

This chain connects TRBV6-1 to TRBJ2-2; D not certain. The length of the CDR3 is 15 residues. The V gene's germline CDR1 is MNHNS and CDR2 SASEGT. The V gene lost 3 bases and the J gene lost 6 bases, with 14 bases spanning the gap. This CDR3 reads CASSDEAQRPGELFF. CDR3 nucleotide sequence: TGTGCCAGCAGTGACGAAGCCCAGCGCCCCGGGGAGCTGTTTTTT.

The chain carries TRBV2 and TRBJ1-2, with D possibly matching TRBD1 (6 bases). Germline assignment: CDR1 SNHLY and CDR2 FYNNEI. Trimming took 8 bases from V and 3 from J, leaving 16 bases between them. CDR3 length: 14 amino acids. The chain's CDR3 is CASSTGGGYYGYTF. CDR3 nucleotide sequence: TGTGCCAGCTCAACCGGGGGGGGCTACTATGGCTACACCTTC.

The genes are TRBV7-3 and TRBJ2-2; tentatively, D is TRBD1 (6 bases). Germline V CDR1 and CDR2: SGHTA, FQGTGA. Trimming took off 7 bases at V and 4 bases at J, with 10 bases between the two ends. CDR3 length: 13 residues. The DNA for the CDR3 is TGTGCCAGCAATACAGGGCGCACCGGGGAGCTGTTTTTT. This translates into CASNTGRTGELFF.

CDR3 in DNA: TGTGCCAGCAGCTTAGGGGAGACGGCCTACTATGGCTACACCTTC. Its protein is CASSLGETAYYGYTF. The chain uses TRBV7-9 and TRBJ1-2, with D hard to call. CDR1 is SEHNR, CDR2 FQNEAQ, per germline (reference sequence). V was shortened by 1 base and J by 3 bases, with 12 bases between the two germline ends. The CDR3 extends over 15 amino acids.

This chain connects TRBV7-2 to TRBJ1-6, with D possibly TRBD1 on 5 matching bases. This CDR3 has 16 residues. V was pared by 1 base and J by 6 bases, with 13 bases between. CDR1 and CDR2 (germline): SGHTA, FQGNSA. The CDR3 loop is CASSLDAGRANSPLHF. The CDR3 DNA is TGTGCCAGCAGCTTAGACGCCGGCAGGGCTAATTCACCCCTCCACTTT.

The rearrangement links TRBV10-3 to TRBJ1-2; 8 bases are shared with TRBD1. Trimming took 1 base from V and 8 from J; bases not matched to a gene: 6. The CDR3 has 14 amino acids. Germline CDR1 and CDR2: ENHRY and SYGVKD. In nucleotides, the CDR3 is TGTGCCATCAGTGAGTATAGGACAGGGTACGGCTACACCTTC. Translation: CAISEYRTGYGYTF.

DNA of the CDR3: TGTGCCAGCAGTTCCCCAGGGGGGTTGAGGATTCAGTACTTC. This encodes CASSSPGGLRIQYF. The gene calls are TRBV28 and TRBJ2-4; TRBD1 is a possible D gene (7 bases). The CDR3 has 14 amino acids. Germline assignment: CDR1 MDHEN and CDR2 SYDVKM. The ends were cut back, 4 bases at V and 10 bases at J, with 17 bases in the middle. Using reference TRBV28 and TRBJ2-4 for the parts outside the CDR3, the full variable domain is DVKVTQSSRYLVKRTGEKVFLECVQDMDHENMFWYRQDPGLGLRLIYFSYDVKMKEKGDIPEGYSVSREKKERFSLILESASTNQTSMYLCASSSPGGLRIQYFGAGTRLSVL.

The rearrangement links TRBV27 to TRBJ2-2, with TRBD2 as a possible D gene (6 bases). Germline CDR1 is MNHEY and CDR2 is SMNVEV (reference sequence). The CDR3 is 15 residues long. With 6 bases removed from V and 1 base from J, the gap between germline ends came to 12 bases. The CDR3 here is CASRGGAVNTGELFF. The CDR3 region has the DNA TGTGCCAGCAGAGGCGGGGCCGTGAACACCGGGGAGCTGTTTTTT.

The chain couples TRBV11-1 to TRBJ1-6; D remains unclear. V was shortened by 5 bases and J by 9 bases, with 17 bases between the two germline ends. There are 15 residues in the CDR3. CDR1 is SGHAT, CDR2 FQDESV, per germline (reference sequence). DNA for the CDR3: TGTGCCAGCAGCCCTGCCCGGTCGCCAGGTTCACCCCTCCACTTT. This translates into CASSPARSPGSPLHF.

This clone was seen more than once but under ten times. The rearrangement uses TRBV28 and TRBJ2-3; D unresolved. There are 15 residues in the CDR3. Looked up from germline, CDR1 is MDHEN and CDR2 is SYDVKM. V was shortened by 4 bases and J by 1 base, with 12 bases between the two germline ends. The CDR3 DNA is TGTGCCAGCAGTTCGACTTCTCCCGGCACAGATACGCAGTATTTT. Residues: CASSSTSPGTDTQYF.

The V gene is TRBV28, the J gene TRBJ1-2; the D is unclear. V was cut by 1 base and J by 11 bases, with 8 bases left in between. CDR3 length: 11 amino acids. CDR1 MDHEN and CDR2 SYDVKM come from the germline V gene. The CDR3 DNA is TGTGCCAGCAGTTTATCGTCCGGGTACACCTTC. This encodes CASSLSSGYTF.

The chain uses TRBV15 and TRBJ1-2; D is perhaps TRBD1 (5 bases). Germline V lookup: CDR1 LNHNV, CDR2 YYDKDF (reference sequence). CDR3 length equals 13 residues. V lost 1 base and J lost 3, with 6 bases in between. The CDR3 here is CATSRAGYYGYTF. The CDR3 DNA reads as TGTGCCACCAGCAGAGCAGGGTACTATGGCTACACCTTC.

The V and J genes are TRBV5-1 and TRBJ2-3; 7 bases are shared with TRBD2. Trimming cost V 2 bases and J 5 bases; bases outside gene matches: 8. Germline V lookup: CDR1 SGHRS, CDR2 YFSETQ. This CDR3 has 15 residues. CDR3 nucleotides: TGCGCCAGCAGCTTTGGCCTAGTAGCGGGAGATACGCAGTATTTT. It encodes CASSFGLVAGDTQYF. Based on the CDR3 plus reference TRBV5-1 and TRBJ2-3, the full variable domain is KAGVTQTPRYLIKTRGQQVTLSCSPISGHRSVSWYQQTPGQGLQFLFEYFSETQRNKGNFPGRFSGRQFSNSRSEMNVSTLELGDSALYLCASSFGLVAGDTQYFGPGTRLTVL.

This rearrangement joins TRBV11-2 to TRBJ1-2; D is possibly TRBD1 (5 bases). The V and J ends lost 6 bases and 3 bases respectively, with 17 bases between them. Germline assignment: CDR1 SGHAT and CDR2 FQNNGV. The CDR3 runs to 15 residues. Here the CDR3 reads CASRNLQGSDYGYTF. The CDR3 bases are TGTGCCAGCAGAAATCTTCAGGGTTCGGACTATGGCTACACCTTC.

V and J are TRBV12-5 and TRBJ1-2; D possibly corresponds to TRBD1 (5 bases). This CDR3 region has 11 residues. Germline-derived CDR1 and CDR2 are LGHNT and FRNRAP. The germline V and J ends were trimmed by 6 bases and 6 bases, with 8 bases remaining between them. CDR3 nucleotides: TGTGCTAGTGGATCAGGGAATGGCTACACCTTC. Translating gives CASGSGNGYTF.

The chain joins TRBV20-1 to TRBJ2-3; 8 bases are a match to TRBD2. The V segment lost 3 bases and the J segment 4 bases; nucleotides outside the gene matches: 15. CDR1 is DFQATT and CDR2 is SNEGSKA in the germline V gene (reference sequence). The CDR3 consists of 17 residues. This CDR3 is CSASRLAGGIRPDTQYF. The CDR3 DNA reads TGCAGTGCTAGTCGGCTAGCGGGCGGTATCCGGCCAGATACGCAGTATTTT.

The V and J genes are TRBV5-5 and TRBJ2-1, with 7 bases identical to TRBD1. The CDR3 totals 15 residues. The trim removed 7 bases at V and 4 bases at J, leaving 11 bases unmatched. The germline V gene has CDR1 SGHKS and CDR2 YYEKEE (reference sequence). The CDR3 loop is CASVADAGGYNEQFF. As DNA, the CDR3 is TGTGCCAGCGTAGCTGACGCAGGGGGATACAATGAGCAGTTCTTC.

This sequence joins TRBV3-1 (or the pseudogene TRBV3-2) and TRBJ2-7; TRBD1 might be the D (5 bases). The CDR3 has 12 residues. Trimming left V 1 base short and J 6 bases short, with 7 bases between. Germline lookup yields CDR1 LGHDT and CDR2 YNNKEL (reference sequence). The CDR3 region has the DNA TGTGCCAGCAGCCAAGGTAGGGGCGAGCAGTACTTC. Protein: CASSQGRGEQYF.

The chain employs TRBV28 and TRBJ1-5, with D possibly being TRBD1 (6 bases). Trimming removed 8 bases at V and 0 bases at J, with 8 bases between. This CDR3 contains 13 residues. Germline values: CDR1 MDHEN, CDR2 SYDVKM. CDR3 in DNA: TGTGCCAGCTACAGGGATAGCAATCAGCCCCAGCATTTT. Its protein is CASYRDSNQPQHF.

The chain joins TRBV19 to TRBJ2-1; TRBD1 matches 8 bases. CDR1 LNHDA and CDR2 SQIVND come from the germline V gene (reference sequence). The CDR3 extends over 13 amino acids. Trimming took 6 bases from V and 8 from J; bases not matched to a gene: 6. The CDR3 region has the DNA TGTGCCAGTAGCAGGGGGCAATTGTATGAGCAGTTCTTC. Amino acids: CASSRGQLYEQFF. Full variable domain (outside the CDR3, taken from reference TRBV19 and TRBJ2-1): DGGITQSPKYLFRKEGQNVTLSCEQNLNHDAMYWYRQDPGQGLRLIYYSQIVNDFQKGDIAEGYSVSREKKESFPLTVTSAQKNPTAFYLCASSRGQLYEQFFGPGTRLTVL.